This entry lists 17 T cell receptor beta chains sequenced from one sample in a study of OX40 agonist ivuxolimab in advanced cancers. The method was immunoSEQ multiplex PCR; TCRdb's version includes in-frame clones alone and lacks a portion of them. The table includes just over 90,000 clones, roughly nine tenths detected once. The sample was CD4+ or CD8+ T cells sorted from blood, taken in a trial of the OX40 agonist ivuxolimab. These receptors originate from an adult with an advanced solid tumor such as melanoma, head and neck, liver or kidney cancer.

J is TRBJ1-2 and V is TRBV29-1; D perhaps matches TRBD1 (6 bases). Trimming removed 4 bases from V and 3 bases from J, with 12 bases in between. This CDR3 region has 13 residues. Germline CDR1 reads SQVTM; CDR2 reads ANQGSEA. In nucleotides, the CDR3 is TGCAGCGTTGGGGGGGCGGCTTACTATGGCTACACCTTC. Residues: CSVGGAAYYGYTF.

The rearrangement uses TRBV10-2 and TRBJ1-5; D perhaps matches TRBD1 (5 bases). There are 14 residues in the CDR3. Germline assignment: CDR1 WSHSY and CDR2 SAAADI. V lost 7 bases and J lost 1, with 11 bases in between. CDR3 region: CASMAGQSNQPQHF. The CDR3 bases are TGCGCCAGCATGGCGGGGCAGAGCAATCAGCCCCAGCATTTT.

The J gene is TRBJ1-1, the V gene TRBV5-6; D remains unclear. V was cut by 4 bases and J by 5 bases, with 15 bases left in between. Germline V gene data show CDR1 as SGHDT and CDR2 as YYEEEE. There are 14 residues in the CDR3. In DNA form, the CDR3 reads TGTGCCAGCAGCCTAACCTCCGGGTGGACTGAAGCTTTCTTT. This encodes CASSLTSGWTEAFF.

The CDR3 DNA is TGTGCCAGTAGTATGGGACAGGGAGGTACCTACGAGCAGTACTTC. Translating it yields CASSMGQGGTYEQYF. V gene TRBV19 combines with J gene TRBJ2-7; 9 positions agree with TRBD1. After removal of 3 bases from V and 2 bases from J, the junction contained 5 bases not matched to a gene. CDR3 length equals 15 residues. Germline loops: CDR1 LNHDA, CDR2 SQIVND (reference sequence).

This chain uses TRBV5-1 with TRBJ2-7, with D unclear. Deletions cut 2 bases from V and 0 bases from J, with 9 bases between. Per the germline V gene, CDR1 is SGHRS and CDR2 is YFSETQ. The CDR3 spans 14 residues. This CDR3 is CASSFRSSSYEQYF. The DNA for the CDR3 is TGCGCCAGCAGCTTCAGGTCCAGCTCCTACGAGCAGTACTTC.

The V and J genes are TRBV9 and TRBJ1-1; maybe TRBD1 (5 bases). CDR3 length: 14 amino acids. Trimming shortened V by 0 bases and J by 4 bases, and 10 bases separated the two germline ends. Germline values: CDR1 SGDLS, CDR2 YYNGEE. The CDR3 sequence: CASSVAAGTTEAFF. The CDR3 nucleotides read TGTGCCAGCAGCGTAGCGGCAGGGACCACTGAAGCTTTCTTT.

The gene calls are TRBV19 and TRBJ2-2, with 8 bases matching TRBD1. The trim removed 3 bases at V and 7 bases at J, leaving 10 bases unmatched. Germline lookup yields CDR1 LNHDA and CDR2 SQIVND (reference sequence). The CDR3 is 16 residues long. This CDR3 is CASSISQGARNGELFF. DNA for the CDR3: TGTGCCAGTAGTATCAGTCAGGGGGCTCGGAACGGGGAGCTGTTTTTT. Complete variable domain (other parts from reference TRBV19 and TRBJ2-2): DGGITQSPKYLFRKEGQNVTLSCEQNLNHDAMYWYRQDPGQGLRLIYYSQIVNDFQKGDIAEGYSVSREKKESFPLTVTSAQKNPTAFYLCASSISQGARNGELFFGEGSRLTVL.

This clone was recorded only once. J is TRBJ2-1 and V is TRBV19; the match to TRBD2 covers 8 bases. The junction had 7 bases not matched to a gene; V was cut back by 3 bases and J by 6 bases. The germline gives CDR1 LNHDA, CDR2 SQIVND (reference sequence). The CDR3 consists of 15 residues. This CDR3 reads CASSIQTSVGNEQFF. The CDR3 bases are TGTGCCAGTAGTATCCAGACTAGCGTGGGCAATGAGCAGTTCTTC.

The chain recombines TRBV13 with TRBJ1-1; perhaps TRBD1 as D (6 bases). V gave up 4 bases and J gave up 0 bases, with 12 bases separating them. The CDR3 is made up of 15 amino acids. From germline, CDR1 is PRHDT and CDR2 FYEKMQ (reference sequence). The CDR3 sequence: CASSWQGQMNTEAFF. DNA for the CDR3: TGTGCCAGCAGCTGGCAGGGACAAATGAACACTGAAGCTTTCTTT. Together with reference TRBV13 and TRBJ1-1, the CDR3 gives the full variable domain: AAGVIQSPRHLIKEKRETATLKCYPIPRHDTVYWYQQGPGQDPQFLISFYEKMQSDKGSIPDRFSAQQFSDYHSELNMSSLELGDSALYFCASSWQGQMNTEAFFGQGTRLTVV.

The chain couples TRBV2 to TRBJ2-2; D is perhaps TRBD2 (6 bases). The length of the CDR3 is 14 residues. Germline V gene lookup returns CDR1 SNHLY and CDR2 FYNNEI. Trimming took 5 bases from V and 6 from J, leaving 13 bases between them. In nucleotides, the CDR3 is TGTGCCAGCAGTCACCGGGAGAGGTCCGGGGAGCTGTTTTTT. This encodes CASSHRERSGELFF.

The CDR3 region is CAISEPGESSYNEQFF. The CDR3, as DNA: TGTGCCATCAGTGAGCCAGGGGAAAGCTCCTACAATGAGCAGTTCTTC. The chain carries TRBV10-3 and TRBJ2-1, with D possibly matching TRBD1 (6 bases). CDR1 and CDR2 (germline): ENHRY, SYGVKD. V lost 2 bases, J lost 0 bases, and 11 bases lay in between. The CDR3 spans 16 residues.

The genes are TRBV5-1 and TRBJ1-5; D perhaps matches TRBD1 (5 bases). Looked up from germline, CDR1 is SGHRS and CDR2 is YFSETQ. Trimming took 2 bases from V and 7 from J, leaving 10 bases between them. The CDR3 extends over 13 amino acids. The CDR3 is CASSFGWGQPQHF. DNA of the CDR3: TGCGCCAGCAGCTTTGGGTGGGGGCAGCCCCAGCATTTT.

V is TRBV12-5 and J is TRBJ1-2; 9 bases match TRBD1. CDR3 length: 15 amino acids. Germline V gene data show CDR1 as LGHNT and CDR2 as FRNRAP. Trimming took 4 bases from V and 6 from J; bases not matched to a gene: 9. The CDR3 protein is CASGSTQGAVNGYTF. The CDR3 nucleotides are TGTGCTAGTGGTTCCACACAGGGGGCAGTTAATGGCTACACCTTC. Based on the CDR3 plus reference TRBV12-5 and TRBJ1-2, the full variable domain is DARVTQTPRHKVTEMGQEVTMRCQPILGHNTVFWYRQTMMQGLELLAYFRNRAPLDDSGMPKDRFSAEMPDATLATLKIQPSEPRDSAVYFCASGSTQGAVNGYTFGSGTRLTVV.

This clone was observed a handful of times. The CDR3 DNA reads as TGTGCCAGCAGTGGACAGGCCATGAGGGGCTACACCTTC. As protein: CASSGQAMRGYTF. The J gene is TRBJ1-2, the V gene TRBV6-5; 7 nucleotides line up with TRBD1. Germline CDR1 and CDR2: MNHEY and SVGAGI. The CDR3 is 13 residues long. The J segment lost 8 bases and the V segment lost 5 bases, leaving 8 bases of the junction unmatched.

The chain links TRBV5-6 to TRBJ2-1, with 11 bases that match TRBD2. V was clipped by 1 base and J by 5 bases; unmatched bases: 8. Germline V gene data show CDR1 as SGHDT and CDR2 as YYEEEE. CDR3 length equals 17 residues. The CDR3 bases are TGTGCCAGCAGCTTGATGTCTAGCGGGAGGATTAACAATGAGCAGTTCTTC. It translates to CASSLMSSGRINNEQFF.

This chain links TRBV25-1 with TRBJ2-1; D may correspond to TRBD1 or TRBD2 (5 bases each). V gave up 5 bases and J gave up 10 bases, with 9 bases separating them. Germline loops: CDR1 MGHDK, CDR2 SYGVNS. The CDR3 consists of 11 residues. CDR3 sequence reads: CASSLGTEQFF. The DNA of the CDR3 is TGTGCCAGCAGTCTAGGGACCGAGCAGTTCTTC.

This clone was observed a single time. The rearrangement links TRBV6-5 to TRBJ1-1, with D maybe TRBD1 (5 bases). The V gene's germline CDR1 is MNHEY and CDR2 SVGAGI. The ends were cut back, 6 bases at V and 0 bases at J, with 14 bases in the middle. This CDR3 is built from 15 residues. The CDR3 DNA follows: TGTGCCAGCAGAACAGACAGCCTACTGAACACTGAAGCTTTCTTT. This gives the protein CASRTDSLLNTEAFF.